This T cell receptor (beta chain) was sequenced for a study of post-analysis software for immune sequencing data. The length of the CDR3 is 16 residues. Germline lookup yields CDR1 MNHEY and CDR2 SVGAGI. The V and J ends lost 2 bases and 4 bases, in that order; junction bases with no gene match: 8. With respect to this clonotype: Its specificity is unknown.

Unique molecular identifiers tagged the TCR beta cDNA libraries. Input of roughly 0.95 to 10 million T cells yielded roughly 0.5 million cDNA molecules. TCRdb re-called the PCR reads through MiXCR, storing one row per CDR3 protein. The data contain hundreds of thousands of distinct CDR3 sequences, roughly 58% of them singletons. Study-wide points: TRBV segments more frequent in patients than in controls numbered about 5 and included TRBV5-6, TRBV5-1 and TRBV20-1. The F measure placed samples prepared in the same batch into strongly shared clusters.

This receptor was identified in a girl aged 5 to 17 with multiple sclerosis. V and J are TRBV6-5 and TRBJ2-7, with 10 positions matching TRBD2. The sequenced sample consisted of blood. The CDR3 loop reads CASSYGLLAGRYEQYF. Written as DNA, the CDR3 is TGTGCCAGCAGTTACGGCTTACTAGCGGGAAGGTACGAGCAGTACTTC.